Included here is one T cell receptor (beta chain) sequence, with context. The data belong to a study of blood T cells in healthy people across ages. Primers used in a second PCR of about 6 to 11 cycles were a sample-barcoded 5' primer and a J-beta primer mix. TCRdb fed the 5' RACE reads into MiXCR, producing one record per CDR3 protein. The table has some 800,000 distinct CDR3 sequences, under 45% seen once. Sequencing input: blood. This TCR came from a man aged 60 to 75 in good health.

The CDR3 nucleotides are TGTGCCAGCAGCTTAGAAGCGGGAGCATTCTACGAGCAGTACTTC. It yields the protein CASSLEAGAFYEQYF. The chain has TRBV7-2 and TRBJ2-7; 8 bases fit TRBD2. The CDR3 has 15 amino acids. V dropped 1 base and J dropped 3; count of bases not matched to a gene: 5. CDR1 is SGHTA, CDR2 FQGNSA, per germline. The full variable domain, with the rest looked up from reference TRBV7-2 and TRBJ2-7, is GAGVSQSPSNKVTEKGKDVELRCDPISGHTALYWYRQSLGQGLEFLIYFQGNSAPDKSGLPSDRFSAERTGGSVSTLTIQRTQQEDSAVYLCASSLEAGAFYEQYFGPGTRLTVT.